This paragraph reports one T cell receptor (beta chain). The data derive from a study of blood T cell repertoires in COVID-19. Study in general: Both acute and convalescent COVID-19 samples were obtained from the United States, Italy and Spain. PBMCs, B-cell-depleted T cells, or T cells were the source of the cDNA or gDNA that made up the material.

Per the original methods: Cell counts per sample came from amplifying reference gene primers. Using immunoSEQ multiplex PCR, the repertoire was profiled, and TCRdb retains in-frame clones only, with some absent. D and trimming were read from the DNA, whereas the V and J calls and clone size are those reported in that table. Of about 330,000 clones detected, roughly 90% appear once; the ten largest clones hold 3.5% to 4.5%. V shed 2 bases and J 7 bases; nucleotides not matched to a gene: 12. There are 18 residues in the CDR3. Germline CDR1 reads ENHRY; CDR2 reads SYGVKD. The V gene is TRBV10-3, the J gene TRBJ2-1; 12 bases are a match to TRBD1. The sequenced sample consisted of peripheral blood. The clonotype comes from a woman between 45 and 65 years old with active or convalescent COVID-19. This CDR3 reads CAISESTPGTGGNNEQFF. Written as DNA, the CDR3 is TGTGCCATCAGTGAGAGCACTCCCGGGACAGGGGGCAATAATGAGCAGTTCTTC.